One sample yielded the 2 T cell receptor beta chains listed below, sequenced in a study of response to subunit inactivated influenza vaccine. TCRdb reprocessed the RT-PCR reads via MiXCR and lists one record per CDR3 protein. The table has approximately 530,000 distinct CDR3 sequences, 10% to 15% seen once. Sample: PBMCs from blood, taken about 6 weeks after vaccination. The receptors shown here come from a man over 45 who received an inactivated influenza vaccine.

Many counts were recorded for this clonotype. The chain uses TRBV6-2 or TRBV6-3 and TRBJ2-7, with 9 bases identical to TRBD1. Germline assignment: CDR1 MNHEY and CDR2 SVGEGT. J lost 6 bases, V lost 8 bases, and 8 bases had no gene match. This CDR3 has 13 amino acids. The DNA of the CDR3 is TGTGCCAGCGTAGGCGGACAGGGGCGCGAGCAGTACTTC. This codes for CASVGGQGREQYF.

The chain links TRBV6-1 to TRBJ1-5, with 10 bases that match TRBD1. The length of the CDR3 is 14 residues. From germline, CDR1 is MNHNS and CDR2 SASEGT. V lost 5 bases, J lost 8 bases, and 6 bases stayed unmatched. The CDR3 bases are TGTGCCAGCAGTCTTGGACAGGGGGTAGAGCCCCAGCATTTT. Protein: CASSLGQGVEPQHF.